This T cell receptor beta chain was obtained from a study of T cells after yellow fever vaccination. V lost 5 bases and J lost 1; bases outside the gene matches: 3. The CDR3 is 14 residues long. The germline V gene has CDR1 SQVTM and CDR2 ANQGSEA. MiXCR, run by TCRdb on the 5' RACE reads, gives a single entry per CDR3 protein. Of about 340,000 distinct CDR3 sequences listed, 9.5% to 15% were seen once; the top ten hold 2.5% to 4%. This sequence was found in a man younger than 30 who received the YFV17D yellow fever vaccine. Sequenced material: CD4+ T cells sorted from PBMCs, taken 15 days after the yellow fever booster vaccination. V is TRBV29-1 and J is TRBJ2-3; 10 bases agree with TRBD2. The CDR3 here is CSVSGTSGTDTQYF. For the CDR3, the DNA is TGCAGCGTTTCCGGGACTAGCGGCACAGATACGCAGTATTTT.